The next 12 T cell receptor beta chains were all read from a single sample in a study of cytomegalovirus exposure and HLA in healthy donors. Researchers ran the PCR with 60 Vbeta and 13 Jbeta primers. Only in-frame clones appear in the TCRdb table, and some are missing; sequencing was by immunoSEQ multiplex PCR. Altogether approximately 150,000 clones are present, around 75% being singletons, with the ten largest covering around 3.4%. The material sequenced was PBMCs. Receptors originate from a man aged 35 to 55 in good health and CMV-seronegative.

This clone has more than one count but fewer than ten. The chain has TRBV7-2 and TRBJ2-1; TRBD2 matches at 8 bases. Germline trimming cut 5 bases from V and 0 bases from J; bases unmatched to any gene: 6. CDR3 length: 16 amino acids. Germline CDR1 reads SGHTA; CDR2 reads FQGNSA. The CDR3 reads CASSRTSSPSYNEQFF. CDR3 nucleotide sequence: TGTGCCAGCAGCCGGACTAGCAGCCCCTCCTACAATGAGCAGTTCTTC.

This clone was seen a handful of times. The chain joins TRBV5-1 to TRBJ1-2; unclear D gene. This CDR3 region has 13 residues. Germline CDR1 is SGHRS and CDR2 is YFSETQ. Trimming left V 2 bases short and J 4 bases short, with 9 bases between. The CDR3 protein is CASSFDKTYGYTF. The CDR3 nucleotides are TGCGCCAGCAGCTTTGACAAGACCTATGGCTACACCTTC.

The V gene is TRBV11-2, the J gene TRBJ2-7; 11 positions match TRBD1. From germline, CDR1 is SGHAT and CDR2 FQNNGV. The CDR3 covers 16 residues. Trimming cost V 2 bases and J 2 bases; bases outside gene matches: 5. CDR3 residues: CASSLLGTGGTYEQYF. DNA for the CDR3: TGTGCCAGCAGCTTACTCGGGACAGGGGGGACCTACGAGCAGTACTTC. The full variable domain, its missing parts supplied by reference TRBV11-2 and TRBJ2-7, is EAGVAQSPRYKIIEKRQSVAFWCNPISGHATLYWYQQILGQGPKLLIQFQNNGVVDDSQLPKDRFSAERLKGVDSTLKIQPAKLEDSAVYLCASSLLGTGGTYEQYFGPGTRLTVT.

The gene calls are TRBV28 and TRBJ2-1, with TRBD2 matching 8 bases. The CDR3 consists of 15 residues. The ends lost 6 bases at V and 7 bases at J; junction bases unmatched: 11. Germline CDR1 reads MDHEN; CDR2 reads SYDVKM. CDR3 nucleotides: TGTGCCAGCAGCGCCGGGGGGGCCGTTCGGAATGAGCAGTTCTTC. Translation: CASSAGGAVRNEQFF.

This clone was observed once. The rearrangement uses TRBV6-1 and TRBJ2-1, with 10 bases identical to TRBD1. The CDR3 spans 16 residues. V lost 4 bases and J lost 7; bases outside the gene matches: 10. Germline V gives CDR1 MNHNS, CDR2 SASEGT. Written as DNA, the CDR3 is TGTGCCAGCAGTGGGGGACAGGGGAGTCTCGTGAATGAGCAGTTCTTC. Translation gives CASSGGQGSLVNEQFF.

V and J are TRBV9 and TRBJ1-2; D is unclear. This CDR3 has 13 residues. The ends were cut back, 0 bases at V and 4 bases at J, with 7 bases in the middle. Germline V gives CDR1 SGDLS, CDR2 YYNGEE. This CDR3 reads CASSVGDIYGYTF. DNA of the CDR3: TGTGCCAGCAGCGTAGGTGACATCTATGGCTACACCTTC. Supplemented by reference TRBV9 and TRBJ1-2, the full variable domain reads DSGVTQTPKHLITATGQRVTLRCSPRSGDLSVYWYQQSLDQGLQFLIQYYNGEERAKGNILERFSAQQFPDLHSELNLSSLELGDSALYFCASSVGDIYGYTFGSGTRLTVV.

The chain uses TRBV2 and TRBJ2-5, with 9 bases fitting TRBD2. After removal of 1 base from V and 4 bases from J, the junction contained 4 bases not matched to a gene. The CDR3 is made up of 15 amino acids. The germline V gene encodes CDR1 SNHLY and CDR2 FYNNEI. The CDR3, as DNA: TGTGCCAGCAGTGAAGGGGCGGGGGGGCCAGAGACCCAGTACTTC. Its protein product is CASSEGAGGPETQYF.

J is TRBJ2-4 and V is TRBV11-2, with TRBD2 matching 8 bases. V shed 2 bases and J 7 bases; nucleotides not matched to a gene: 4. Germline V gene sequence: CDR1 SGHAT, CDR2 FQNNGV. The CDR3 is 14 amino acids. In nucleotides, the CDR3 is TGTGCCAGCAGCTTAACGGGAGGGATGAACATTCAGTACTTC. This codes for CASSLTGGMNIQYF. Looking up the rest from reference TRBV11-2 and TRBJ2-4 gives the full variable domain: EAGVAQSPRYKIIEKRQSVAFWCNPISGHATLYWYQQILGQGPKLLIQFQNNGVVDDSQLPKDRFSAERLKGVDSTLKIQPAKLEDSAVYLCASSLTGGMNIQYFGAGTRLSVL.

V usage is TRBV6-6 and J usage is TRBJ1-4; D gene unclear. Germline V gene data show CDR1 as MNHNY and CDR2 as SVGAGI (reference sequence). The CDR3 has 13 amino acids. Trimming removed 4 bases from V and 10 bases from J, with 13 bases in between. The CDR3 nucleotides read TGTGCCAGCAGTTCTGGTGGAACGGGAAAACTGTTTTTT. Translating gives CASSSGGTGKLFF.

This clone has just one count. One end of the junction fails to match germline, which may point to a read error. The chain carries TRBV7-2 and TRBJ1-2; 7 bases are shared with TRBD1. Germline values: CDR1 SGHTA, CDR2 FQGNSA. The CDR3 covers 13 residues. The CDR3 sequence: CASSLDRVGSYPF. CDR3 in DNA: TGTGCCAGCAGCCTCGACAGGGTGGGAAGCTACCCCTTC.

The rearrangement links TRBV27 to TRBJ2-5; TRBD1 agrees at 7 bases. The trim removed 4 bases at V and 7 bases at J, leaving 6 bases unmatched. Germline V lookup: CDR1 MNHEY, CDR2 SMNVEV (reference sequence). The CDR3 sequence is 13 residues long. DNA of the CDR3: TGTGCCAGCAGTTCAACAGGGGCGGGGACCCAGTACTTC. It encodes CASSSTGAGTQYF.

The chain recombines TRBV2 with TRBJ1-1; no firm D call. CDR3 size: 13 residues. Germline V gives CDR1 SNHLY, CDR2 FYNNEI. Trimming took off 5 bases at V and 7 bases at J, with 14 bases between the two ends. CDR3 in DNA: TGTGCCAGCAGTCCCCGCCGGGAGAGTGAAGCTTTCTTT. It yields the protein CASSPRRESEAFF. Full variable domain (missing parts from reference TRBV2 and TRBJ1-1): EPEVTQTPSHQVTQMGQEVILRCVPISNHLYFYWYRQILGQKVEFLVSFYNNEISEKSEIFDDQFSVERPDGSNFTLKIRSTKLEDSAMYFCASSPRRESEAFFGQGTRLTVV.